This passage covers 25 T cell receptor beta chains from one sample sequenced in a study of blood T cell repertoires in COVID-19. Some clones are missing from TCRdb's copy, which holds only in-frame ones; the method was immunoSEQ multiplex PCR. The sample comprises 200,000 or so clones, more than 70% of which are singletons, and about 6.8% rests with the top ten. The sequenced sample was peripheral blood. These receptor sequences come from a woman aged 40 to 50 who had recovered from COVID-19.

The gene calls are TRBV7-6 and TRBJ2-3; TRBD1 matches 7 bases. This CDR3 has 19 amino acids. V gave up 4 bases and J gave up 1 base; unmatched junction bases: 17. Germline V gives CDR1 SGHVS, CDR2 FNYEAQ. Here the CDR3 DNA reads TGTGCCAGCAGCTCCCCCCGGGGACAGACCTTCTCCGGCACAGATACGCAGTATTTT. Translated, it gives CASSSPRGQTFSGTDTQYF.

This chain connects TRBV30 to TRBJ2-1, with D possibly matching TRBD2 (5 bases). The length of the CDR3 is 15 residues. V dropped 0 bases and J dropped 5 bases, with 14 bases sitting between them. Germline-derived CDR1 and CDR2 are GTSNPN and SVGIG (reference sequence). The CDR3 DNA reads as TGTGCCTGGAGTGTAGGGCTAGCTGAGAACAATGAGCAGTTCTTC. Its translation: CAWSVGLAENNEQFF. The full variable domain, rest sourced from reference TRBV30 and TRBJ2-1, is SQTIHQWPATLVQPVGSPLSLECTVEGTSNPNLYWYRQAAGRGLQLLFYSVGIGQISSEVPQNLSASRPQDRQFILSSKKLLLSDSGFYLCAWSVGLAENNEQFFGPGTRLTVL.

The chain recombines TRBV29-1 with TRBJ1-1; D possibly corresponds to TRBD1 (6 bases). Trimming pared 6 bases from V and 7 bases from J, leaving 9 bases between. Looked up from germline, CDR1 is SQVTM and CDR2 is ANQGSEA. This CDR3 contains 10 residues. The CDR3 coding sequence is TGCAGCGTCGGACAGTTTGAAGCTTTCTTT. Amino acid sequence: CSVGQFEAFF. Variable domain in full (rest from reference TRBV29-1 and TRBJ1-1): SAVISQKPSRDICQRGTSLTIQCQVDSQVTMMFWYRQQPGQSLTLIATANQGSEATYESGFVIDKFPISRPNLTFSTLTVSNMSPEDSSIYLCSVGQFEAFFGQGTRLTVV.

The rearrangement uses TRBV24-1 and TRBJ2-7, with 7 bases matching TRBD1. From germline, CDR1 is KGHDR and CDR2 SFDVKD. CDR3 length equals 13 residues. With V trimmed by 5 bases and J by 0 bases, 0 bases remained unmatched. CDR3: CATSGDSSYEQYF. The CDR3 DNA reads as TGTGCCACCAGTGGGGACAGCTCCTACGAGCAGTACTTC.

The rearrangement links TRBV12-3 or TRBV12-4 to TRBJ2-2; D gene uncertain. V dropped 7 bases and J dropped 0 bases, with 6 bases sitting between them. The CDR3 extends over 13 amino acids. CDR3 sequence: CASTVANTGELFF. CDR3 DNA sequence: TGTGCCAGCACTGTAGCGAACACCGGGGAGCTGTTTTTT.

The chain recombines TRBV11-2 with TRBJ2-7; D unclear. This CDR3 has 14 residues. Per germline, CDR1 SGHAT and CDR2 FQNNGV. The V and J ends lost 1 base and 0 bases respectively, with 7 bases between them. As DNA, the CDR3 is TGTGCCAGCAGCTTAGGCGGCAGCTCCTACGAGCAGTACTTC. This translates into CASSLGGSSYEQYF.

The chain combines TRBV19 with TRBJ1-1; tentative D call: TRBD1 (6 bases). The V gene lost 7 bases and the J gene lost 5 bases, with 23 bases spanning the gap. This CDR3 region has 16 residues. Germline values: CDR1 LNHDA, CDR2 SQIVND (reference sequence). CDR3 DNA: TGTGCCAGTACCACCGGGGGGCTTGGGGGAACGACTGAAGCTTTCTTT. Encoded protein: CASTTGGLGGTTEAFF.

The rearrangement links TRBV29-1 to TRBJ1-2; TRBD1 matches 9 bases. Losses at the gene ends were 0 bases for V and 4 bases for J; bases not matched to a gene: 6. Germline V gene data show CDR1 as SQVTM and CDR2 as ANQGSEA. The CDR3 loop spans 15 amino acids. CDR3: CSVEDFGTGFYGYTF. The DNA of the CDR3 is TGCAGCGTTGAAGATTTCGGGACAGGGTTCTATGGCTACACCTTC.

The chain carries TRBV29-1 and TRBJ2-2; 7 bases match TRBD2. J gave up 2 bases and V 4 bases, and 4 bases lay outside the gene matches. The CDR3 contains 14 residues. The germline CDR1 and CDR2 sequences are SQVTM and ANQGSEA. The CDR3 nucleotides read TGCAGCGTTGTGGGGACTATCAACACCGGGGAGCTGTTTTTT. Protein: CSVVGTINTGELFF.

The rearrangement links TRBV7-2 to TRBJ2-5; D may be TRBD2 (7 bases). Trimming left V 5 bases short and J 6 bases short, with 25 bases between. Germline V gene data show CDR1 as SGHTA and CDR2 as FQGNSA. This CDR3 contains 17 residues. The CDR3 nucleotides are TGTGCCAGCAGCCATCGGGACGACAGGTGGGGGGGGCAGACCCAGTACTTC. Translated: CASSHRDDRWGGQTQYF. Looking up the rest from reference TRBV7-2 and TRBJ2-5 gives the full variable domain: GAGVSQSPSNKVTEKGKDVELRCDPISGHTALYWYRQSLGQGLEFLIYFQGNSAPDKSGLPSDRFSAERTGGSVSTLTIQRTQQEDSAVYLCASSHRDDRWGGQTQYFGPGTRLLVL.

The rearrangement links TRBV7-2 to TRBJ2-1, with 10 bases aligning to TRBD2. CDR3 size: 16 residues. V shed 4 bases, J shed 8 bases, and the junction held 11 bases outside the gene matches. Per germline, CDR1 SGHTA and CDR2 FQGNSA. CDR3 amino acids: CASSSDGTSDFHEQFF. In DNA, the CDR3 is TGTGCCAGCAGCTCAGATGGGACTAGCGATTTCCATGAGCAGTTCTTC.

This rearrangement joins TRBV7-2 to TRBJ1-1; no reliable D call. This CDR3 spans 14 amino acids. V lost 2 bases and J lost 0, with 7 bases in between. From germline, CDR1 is SGHTA and CDR2 FQGNSA. The CDR3 DNA is TGTGCCAGCAGCTTATTGGCCATGAACACTGAAGCTTTCTTT. Its translation is CASSLLAMNTEAFF.

The chain joins TRBV19 to TRBJ2-5; TRBD2 matches at 7 bases. Germline CDR1 is LNHDA and CDR2 is SQIVND (reference sequence). CDR3 length equals 16 residues. V dropped 4 bases and J dropped 1; count of bases not matched to a gene: 9. As DNA, the CDR3 is TGTGCCAGTAGTACTGCAGGGAGGGTGCCCCAAGAGACCCAGTACTTC. Translation gives CASSTAGRVPQETQYF.

The V and J genes are TRBV24-1 and TRBJ1-1; possibly TRBD1 for D (6 bases). V shed 2 bases and J shed 4 bases, with 10 bases lying between them. The CDR3 is 14 residues long. From germline, CDR1 is KGHDR and CDR2 SFDVKD. The CDR3: CATSDSVTGTEAFF. DNA for the CDR3: TGTGCCACCAGTGATTCCGTGACAGGCACTGAAGCTTTCTTT.

The table lists this clone with a few counts. The chain is built from TRBV18 and TRBJ1-2, with 7 bases matching TRBD1. CDR1 is KGHSH, CDR2 LQKENI, per germline. V shed 5 bases and J 4 bases; nucleotides not matched to a gene: 4. The CDR3 is made up of 13 amino acids. The CDR3 nucleotides are TGTGCCAGCTCAACGGACAGGAGCTATGGCTACACCTTC. It is translated as CASSTDRSYGYTF.

V and J are TRBV3-1 (or the pseudogene TRBV3-2) and TRBJ2-4; weak D call: TRBD2 (6 bases). Trimming took off 1 base at V and 7 bases at J, with 11 bases between the two ends. CDR1 and CDR2 (germline): LGHDT, YNNKEL (reference sequence). The CDR3 is 14 residues long. The CDR3 here is CASSQAAGRNIQYF. CDR3 sequence (DNA): TGTGCCAGCAGCCAAGCTGCGGGAAGGAACATTCAGTACTTC.

This chain uses TRBV7-9 with TRBJ2-1, with a possible D match to TRBD2 (6 bases). The V gene lost 5 bases and the J gene lost 4 bases, with 18 bases spanning the gap. This CDR3 is 16 amino acids long. Germline assignment: CDR1 SEHNR and CDR2 FQNEAQ (reference sequence). The CDR3 DNA is TGTGCCAGCAGCCCCCGGGGTAGCGGAGTTTACAATGAGCAGTTCTTC. It is translated as CASSPRGSGVYNEQFF.

In its sample, this clone was seen once. V usage is TRBV5-1 and J usage is TRBJ1-2; D is possibly TRBD1 (5 bases). Trimming left V 4 bases short and J 0 bases short, with 13 bases between. Looked up from germline, CDR1 is SGHRS and CDR2 is YFSETQ. The CDR3 totals 15 residues. The CDR3 coding sequence is TGCGCCAGCAGCCCCTCAGGGACTACTAACTATGGCTACACCTTC. It specifies CASSPSGTTNYGYTF.

V is TRBV11-2 and J is TRBJ2-1, with D tentatively TRBD2 (6 bases). The CDR3 contains 17 residues. CDR1 and CDR2 (germline): SGHAT, FQNNGV. Trimming took off 1 base at V and 7 bases at J, with 20 bases between the two ends. In DNA, the CDR3 is TGTGCCAGCAGCTTAGTTCCTGGGGCTAGCGTACGGAATGAGCAGTTCTTC. Its protein is CASSLVPGASVRNEQFF.

This chain links TRBV30 with TRBJ1-1, with D unresolved. The V and J ends lost 0 bases and 1 base respectively, with 6 bases between them. CDR1 GTSNPN and CDR2 SVGIG come from the germline V gene (reference sequence). This CDR3 comprises 13 residues. In DNA form, the CDR3 reads TGTGCCTGGAGTGTGGGAGCGAACACTGAAGCTTTCTTT. It yields the protein CAWSVGANTEAFF.

The chain combines TRBV18 with TRBJ2-7; 7 nucleotides agree with TRBD1. J lost 5 bases, V lost 3 bases, and 19 bases had no gene match. CDR1 is KGHSH and CDR2 is LQKENI in the germline V gene. The CDR3 consists of 18 residues. CDR3 loop: CASSPPDRVLWSGDEQYF. In DNA form, the CDR3 reads TGTGCCAGCTCACCGCCCGACAGGGTTTTATGGTCCGGGGACGAGCAGTACTTC. Using reference TRBV18 and TRBJ2-7 for the parts outside the CDR3, the full variable domain is NAGVMQNPRHLVRRRGQEARLRCSPMKGHSHVYWYRQLPEEGLKFMVYLQKENIIDESGMPKERFSAEFPKEGPSILRIQQVVRGDSAAYFCASSPPDRVLWSGDEQYFGPGTRLTVT.

This CDR3 reads CATSSTGQETQYF. CDR3 DNA: TGTGCCACCAGCAGTACGGGCCAAGAGACCCAGTACTTC. The chain has TRBV15 and TRBJ2-5; no reliable D call. The CDR3 sequence is 13 residues long. CDR1 and CDR2 from the germline V gene are LNHNV and YYDKDF (reference sequence). Between the trimmed V and J ends, which lost 3 bases and 1 base, there was a span of 6 bases.

V usage is TRBV29-1 and J usage is TRBJ1-2; tentatively, D is TRBD1 (5 bases). Between the trimmed V and J ends, which lost 3 bases and 9 bases, there was a span of 17 bases. The CDR3 covers 13 residues. CDR1 SQVTM and CDR2 ANQGSEA come from the germline V gene. CDR3 coding DNA: TGCAGCGTTGATACGGGGGTGTCGGGGAGCTACACCTTC. Translated, it gives CSVDTGVSGSYTF. Full variable domain (missing parts from reference TRBV29-1 and TRBJ1-2): SAVISQKPSRDICQRGTSLTIQCQVDSQVTMMFWYRQQPGQSLTLIATANQGSEATYESGFVIDKFPISRPNLTFSTLTVSNMSPEDSSIYLCSVDTGVSGSYTFGSGTRLTVV.

The J gene is TRBJ2-2, the V gene TRBV19, with TRBD1 matching over 9 bases. From germline, CDR1 is LNHDA and CDR2 SQIVND (reference sequence). V was pared by 4 bases and J by 5 bases, with 8 bases of the junction left unmatched. CDR3 length: 16 residues. The CDR3 loop reads CASSTGTGRGTGELFF. The CDR3 region has the DNA TGTGCCAGTAGTACTGGGACAGGGAGAGGGACCGGGGAGCTGTTTTTT.

The V call is TRBV3-1 (or the pseudogene TRBV3-2), the J call TRBJ1-5; D is perhaps TRBD1 (5 bases). CDR1 is LGHDT, CDR2 YNNKEL, per germline (reference sequence). The V end was cut by 4 bases, the J end by 5 bases, with 9 bases between. The CDR3 loop spans 13 amino acids. CDR3 DNA sequence: TGTGCCAGCAGCCTCGGGGACTATCAGCCCCAGCATTTT. Amino acid sequence: CASSLGDYQPQHF.